The rows below give T cell receptor beta chains drawn from one sample of a study of cytomegalovirus exposure and HLA in healthy donors. Profiled with immunoSEQ multiplex PCR; TCRdb holds only in-frame clones, not every one. Of some 150,000 clones in the sample, 70% to 85% are singletons; the top ten hold more than 1.4%. The sequenced sample was PBMCs. The receptors here all came from a male donor in good health and CMV-seronegative. Both conserved end residues are part of each CDR3. D genes are given only for firm matches. Rows may omit the clone size; those that give it use once, few, many or a size class.

CDR3 DNA: TGTGCCAGCTCACCGGGACTAGCGGGAGAACTTGAGCAGTTCTTC
CDR3 protein: CASSPGLAGELEQFF
clone size: NA
CDR3 length: 15
D gene: TRBD2
V gene: TRBV18
J gene: TRBJ2-1

CDR3 DNA: TGTGCCAGCAGCCGGGGCAGGGGGGATAACTATGGCTACACCTTC
CDR3 protein: CASSRGRGDNYGYTF
clone size: NA
CDR3 length: 15
D gene: TRBD1
V gene: TRBV6-5
J gene: TRBJ1-2

CDR3 DNA: TGTGCCAGCAGTCCGATTGTCGGCGAGCAGTACTTC
CDR3 protein: CASSPIVGEQYF
clone size: NA
CDR3 length: 12
D gene: NA
V gene: TRBV28
J gene: TRBJ2-7

CDR3 DNA: TGTGCCAGCAGCCCCGTCTCGGGACAGGGTCCCATTTGGGGTGGCTACACCTTC
CDR3 protein: CASSPVSGQGPIWGGYTF
clone size: NA
CDR3 length: 18
D gene: TRBD1
V gene: TRBV28
J gene: TRBJ1-2

CDR3 DNA: TGTGCCAGCAGTGTTAGAGACATCCCCCAGTTCGAGCAGTACTTC
CDR3 protein: CASSVRDIPQFEQYF
clone size: NA
CDR3 length: 15
D gene: NA
V gene: TRBV2
J gene: TRBJ2-7

CDR3 DNA: TGTGCCAGCAGCGACAGGGGGCCCTACGAGCAGTACTTC
CDR3 protein: CASSDRGPYEQYF
clone size: NA
CDR3 length: 13
D gene: TRBD1
V gene: TRBV28
J gene: TRBJ2-7

CDR3 DNA: TGTGCCAGCAGTTACCCGGGAAGCATTCAGTACTTC
CDR3 protein: CASSYPGSIQYF
clone size: NA
CDR3 length: 12
D gene: NA
V gene: TRBV6-5
J gene: TRBJ2-4

CDR3 DNA: TGTGCCTGGAAGGAGTCGACGAGGAGCTATGGCTACACCTTC
CDR3 protein: CAWKESTRSYGYTF
clone size: NA
CDR3 length: 14
D gene: NA
V gene: TRBV30
J gene: TRBJ1-2

CDR3 DNA: TGTGCCAGCAGCCCTCTTAGGACAGGGAATGTAAACACCATATATTTT
CDR3 protein: CASSPLRTGNVNTIYF
clone size: NA
CDR3 length: 16
D gene: TRBD1
V gene: TRBV11-2
J gene: TRBJ1-3

CDR3 DNA: TGTGCCAGCAGTCGAGGACTAGCGGGGGGGCAAAGAAGGGATACGCAGTATTTT
CDR3 protein: CASSRGLAGGQRRDTQYF
clone size: NA
CDR3 length: 18
D gene: TRBD2
V gene: TRBV27
J gene: TRBJ2-3

CDR3 DNA: TGTGCCAGTAGTATAGGCCCCCGGGGCACTGAAGCTTTCTTT
CDR3 protein: CASSIGPRGTEAFF
clone size: NA
CDR3 length: 14
D gene: NA
V gene: TRBV19
J gene: TRBJ1-1

CDR3 DNA: TGTGCCAGCAGCATGGACAGGGCGGACACCGGGGAGCTGTTTTTT
CDR3 protein: CASSMDRADTGELFF
clone size: NA
CDR3 length: 15
D gene: TRBD1
V gene: TRBV28
J gene: TRBJ2-2

CDR3 DNA: TGTGCCAGCAGCCCCGGGGGGCCAGATACGCAGTATTTT
CDR3 protein: CASSPGGPDTQYF
clone size: NA
CDR3 length: 13
D gene: NA
V gene: TRBV27
J gene: TRBJ2-3

CDR3 DNA: TGTGCCAGCAGTTACTCCTGGGGGGCCGGGGAGCTGTTTTTT
CDR3 protein: CASSYSWGAGELFF
clone size: NA
CDR3 length: 14
D gene: NA
V gene: TRBV6-5
J gene: TRBJ2-2

CDR3 DNA: TGTGCCAGCAGTTCAACACAGGGAAACTATGGCTACACCTTC
CDR3 protein: CASSSTQGNYGYTF
clone size: NA
CDR3 length: 14
D gene: NA
V gene: TRBV6-6
J gene: TRBJ1-2

CDR3 DNA: TGTGCCTGGACTCCGTGGAACTCGACGTCCGGGGAGCAGTTCTTC
CDR3 protein: CAWTPWNSTSGEQFF
clone size: NA
CDR3 length: 15
D gene: NA
V gene: TRBV30
J gene: TRBJ2-1

CDR3 DNA: TGTGCCAGCACCCTGGGGGGGTTAATTGAGACCCAGTACTTC
CDR3 protein: CASTLGGLIETQYF
clone size: NA
CDR3 length: 14
D gene: TRBD2
V gene: TRBV28
J gene: TRBJ2-5

CDR3 DNA: TGTGCCAGCAGCCCCCATGACAGGGGAACAGACGAGCAGTACTTC
CDR3 protein: CASSPHDRGTDEQYF
clone size: NA
CDR3 length: 15
D gene: TRBD1
V gene: TRBV9
J gene: TRBJ2-7

CDR3 DNA: TGCAGCGTTGCCGGACTAGCGGGGGGGCCAGGCGGGGAGCTGTTTTTT
CDR3 protein: CSVAGLAGGPGGELFF
clone size: few
CDR3 length: 16
D gene: TRBD2
V gene: TRBV29-1
J gene: TRBJ2-2

CDR3 DNA: TGTGCCAGCAGCCCGCGGGGGACAGGGGACTCTGGGGCCAACGTCCTGACTTTC
CDR3 protein: CASSPRGTGDSGANVLTF
clone size: NA
CDR3 length: 18
D gene: TRBD1
V gene: TRBV7-8
J gene: TRBJ2-6

CDR3 DNA: TGTGCCAGCAGCGGCCGGGACACAGGGCCCTATGGCTACACCTTC
CDR3 protein: CASSGRDTGPYGYTF
clone size: NA
CDR3 length: 15
D gene: NA
V gene: TRBV7-8
J gene: TRBJ1-2

CDR3 DNA: TGCGCCAGTAACCCAGGGGGCTCTGGCACTGAAGCTTTCTTT
CDR3 protein: CASNPGGSGTEAFF
clone size: few
CDR3 length: 14
D gene: TRBD1
V gene: TRBV5-1
J gene: TRBJ1-1

CDR3 DNA: TGTGCCAGCAGCGTAGTACCAGACTATAATTCACCCCTCCACTTT
CDR3 protein: CASSVVPDYNSPLHF
clone size: NA
CDR3 length: 15
D gene: NA
V gene: TRBV9
J gene: TRBJ1-6

CDR3 DNA: TGTGCCAGCAGCAGCTCCGGGACAGGGACACGCGAGCAGTACTTC
CDR3 protein: CASSSSGTGTREQYF
clone size: NA
CDR3 length: 15
D gene: TRBD1
V gene: TRBV11-1
J gene: TRBJ2-7

CDR3 DNA: TGTGCCAGCAGCTTGACAGGGGTCCAGCCCCAGCATTTT
CDR3 protein: CASSLTGVQPQHF
clone size: NA
CDR3 length: 13
D gene: TRBD1
V gene: TRBV7-9
J gene: TRBJ1-5

CDR3 DNA: TGCAGTGCCCGGGACACCTACGAGCAGTACTTC
CDR3 protein: CSARDTYEQYF
clone size: NA
CDR3 length: 11
D gene: NA
V gene: TRBV20-1
J gene: TRBJ2-7

CDR3 DNA: TGTGCTAGTGGTTTGGACGGGGATCAGCCCCAGCATTTT
CDR3 protein: CASGLDGDQPQHF
clone size: few
CDR3 length: 13
D gene: NA
V gene: TRBV12-5
J gene: TRBJ1-5

CDR3 DNA: TGCGCCAGCGGTACGGGACAGGGTGGTCATGAAGCTTTCTTT
CDR3 protein: CASGTGQGGHEAFF
clone size: NA
CDR3 length: 14
D gene: TRBD1
V gene: TRBV5-1
J gene: TRBJ1-1

CDR3 DNA: TGTGCCAGCAGCTTGGTGGCTAGCGGGGATACGCAGTATTTT
CDR3 protein: CASSLVASGDTQYF
clone size: NA
CDR3 length: 14
D gene: TRBD2
V gene: TRBV5-4
J gene: TRBJ2-3

CDR3 DNA: TGTGCCAGCAAGAGTAATTCACCCCTCCACTTT
CDR3 protein: CASKSNSPLHF
clone size: few
CDR3 length: 11
D gene: NA
V gene: TRBV6-6
J gene: TRBJ1-6

CDR3 DNA: TGTGCCAGCAGCTGGACAGGCCAGGCGCCTTTCAATGAGCAGTTCTTC
CDR3 protein: CASSWTGQAPFNEQFF
clone size: NA
CDR3 length: 16
D gene: TRBD1
V gene: TRBV27
J gene: TRBJ2-1

CDR3 DNA: TGTGCCAGCAGCCTGACCGGGACTAGCGGGGACTATGAGCAGTTCTTC
CDR3 protein: CASSLTGTSGDYEQFF
clone size: NA
CDR3 length: 16
D gene: TRBD2
V gene: TRBV7-3
J gene: TRBJ2-1

CDR3 DNA: TGTGCCAGCAGTGACAGGGAGCAGTTCTTC
CDR3 protein: CASSDREQFF
clone size: NA
CDR3 length: 10
D gene: NA
V gene: TRBV2
J gene: TRBJ2-1

CDR3 DNA: TGTGCCAGCAGCTTAGTAGGGGGGGCGGACTACGAGCAGTACTTC
CDR3 protein: CASSLVGGADYEQYF
clone size: NA
CDR3 length: 15
D gene: NA
V gene: TRBV7-9
J gene: TRBJ2-7

CDR3 DNA: TGTGCCAGCAGTTTAAGGCCTAGCTCTGGGGCCAACGTCCTGACTTTC
CDR3 protein: CASSLRPSSGANVLTF
clone size: NA
CDR3 length: 16
D gene: NA
V gene: TRBV28
J gene: TRBJ2-6

CDR3 DNA: TGTGCCAGCCTCTCTACGAACACTGAAGCTTTCTTT
CDR3 protein: CASLSTNTEAFF
clone size: NA
CDR3 length: 12
D gene: NA
V gene: TRBV18
J gene: TRBJ1-1

CDR3 DNA: TGTGCCAGCAGCTTGGGGCAGCAATCTAGAAATGAAAAACTGTTTTTT
CDR3 protein: CASSLGQQSRNEKLFF
clone size: once
CDR3 length: 16
D gene: NA
V gene: TRBV5-8
J gene: TRBJ1-4

CDR3 DNA: TGTGCCAGCAGCGGAGACAGGGGGCTCCCCTATGGCTACACCTTC
CDR3 protein: CASSGDRGLPYGYTF
clone size: NA
CDR3 length: 15
D gene: TRBD1
V gene: TRBV7-2
J gene: TRBJ1-2

CDR3 DNA: TGTGCCTGGAGCCCCTCCGGACAGGAAGCTTTCTTT
CDR3 protein: CAWSPSGQEAFF
clone size: NA
CDR3 length: 12
D gene: NA
V gene: TRBV30
J gene: TRBJ1-1

CDR3 DNA: TGCAGCGTTGATTCCGGGACTAGCGCGGGTAGGGAGCAGTACTTC
CDR3 protein: CSVDSGTSAGREQYF
clone size: NA
CDR3 length: 15
D gene: TRBD2
V gene: TRBV29-1
J gene: TRBJ2-7

CDR3 DNA: TGTGCCAGCAGTCCAGACAGGGCCCACGAGCAGTACTTC
CDR3 protein: CASSPDRAHEQYF
clone size: NA
CDR3 length: 13
D gene: TRBD1
V gene: TRBV14
J gene: TRBJ2-7

CDR3 DNA: TGTGCCAGCAGTCCCTCGGGTAGCGGGGCGTGGGGGGAGCAGTACTTC
CDR3 protein: CASSPSGSGAWGEQYF
clone size: NA
CDR3 length: 16
D gene: TRBD2
V gene: TRBV7-6
J gene: TRBJ2-7

CDR3 DNA: TGTGCCAGCAGTGGCCAGAACACCGGGGAGCTGTTTTTT
CDR3 protein: CASSGQNTGELFF
clone size: NA
CDR3 length: 13
D gene: NA
V gene: TRBV7-2
J gene: TRBJ2-2

CDR3 DNA: TGCGCCAGCAGCTCTAATCCTAGCGGGGGGCCCCCCTACAATGAGCAGTTCTTC
CDR3 protein: CASSSNPSGGPPYNEQFF
clone size: NA
CDR3 length: 18
D gene: TRBD2
V gene: TRBV5-1
J gene: TRBJ2-1

CDR3 DNA: TGCGCCAGCAGCCAACCCGGGACAGGGGTCCCTTATGGCTACACCTTC
CDR3 protein: CASSQPGTGVPYGYTF
clone size: NA
CDR3 length: 16
D gene: TRBD1
V gene: TRBV4-1
J gene: TRBJ1-2

CDR3 DNA: TGTGCCACCAGCAGAGGACAGGAAAATCAGCCCCAGCATTTT
CDR3 protein: CATSRGQENQPQHF
clone size: few
CDR3 length: 14
D gene: NA
V gene: TRBV15
J gene: TRBJ1-5

CDR3 DNA: TGTGCCAGCAGTGAAGCGAGGCGGGGGGACATTCAGTACTTC
CDR3 protein: CASSEARRGDIQYF
clone size: NA
CDR3 length: 14
D gene: TRBD2
V gene: TRBV6-1
J gene: TRBJ2-4

CDR3 DNA: TGTGCCAGCAGCTTAATCCCCGACAATGAGCAGTTCTTC
CDR3 protein: CASSLIPDNEQFF
clone size: NA
CDR3 length: 13
D gene: NA
V gene: TRBV7-8
J gene: TRBJ2-1

CDR3 DNA: TGTGCCAGCAGCCCTGCCGCGGCTAGCGGGATAGCCAAAAACATTCAGTACTTC
CDR3 protein: CASSPAAASGIAKNIQYF
clone size: NA
CDR3 length: 18
D gene: TRBD2
V gene: TRBV28
J gene: TRBJ2-4

CDR3 DNA: TGTGCCAGCGACAGGGGTTCAGGCTATAGCAATCAGCCCCAGCATTTT
CDR3 protein: CASDRGSGYSNQPQHF
clone size: few
CDR3 length: 16
D gene: TRBD1
V gene: TRBV19
J gene: TRBJ1-5

CDR3 DNA: TGTGCCAGCAGCTTAGGGGACAGTCAAGAGACCCAGTACTTC
CDR3 protein: CASSLGDSQETQYF
clone size: NA
CDR3 length: 14
D gene: TRBD1
V gene: TRBV7-2
J gene: TRBJ2-5

CDR3 DNA: TGTGCCAGCAGCTTAGGCGCGGGAGGGCCTCCAGATACGCAGTATTTT
CDR3 protein: CASSLGAGGPPDTQYF
clone size: NA
CDR3 length: 16
D gene: TRBD2
V gene: TRBV7-2
J gene: TRBJ2-3

CDR3 DNA: TGTGCCAGCAGTGCTGCTCGGGGGAATTCACCCCTCCACTTT
CDR3 protein: CASSAARGNSPLHF
clone size: NA
CDR3 length: 14
D gene: NA
V gene: TRBV6-5
J gene: TRBJ1-6

CDR3 DNA: TGTGCCAGCAGCTCTACTAGCGTGAACACCGGGGAGCTGTTTTTT
CDR3 protein: CASSSTSVNTGELFF
clone size: NA
CDR3 length: 15
D gene: TRBD2
V gene: TRBV5-4
J gene: TRBJ2-2

CDR3 DNA: TGTGCCAGTAGTATAGTGGGGGGTTTTGGGGCTTTCTTT
CDR3 protein: CASSIVGGFGAFF
clone size: once
CDR3 length: 13
D gene: NA
V gene: TRBV19
J gene: TRBJ1-1